Listed below are T cell receptor beta chains from one sample, sequenced in a study of CD8+CD57+ T cells in acquired aplastic anemia. MiXCR, run by TCRdb on the reads, gives a single entry per CDR3 protein. This table holds around 79,000 distinct CDR3 sequences, 70% found once. The sequenced material came from sorted CD4+, CD8+, or CD8+CD57+ T cells (not recorded which) from PBMCs. Receptors were obtained from a human donor with aplastic anemia. The CDR3 runs from the conserved cysteine through the conserved F or W. Each record gives: V gene, D gene, J gene, clone size, CDR3 protein, CDR3 DNA. D genes are given only for firm matches. Size is stated for part of the rows, as once, few or many counts, or as a class when the clone is expanded.

TRBV7-2	NA	TRBJ2-5	few	CASSRREETQYF	TGTGCCAGCAGCAGGCGGGAAGAGACCCAGTACTTC
TRBV4-1	NA	TRBJ1-5	NA	CASSQDYNQPQHF	TGCGCCAGCAGCCAAGATTACAATCAGCCCCAGCATTTT
TRBV29-1	NA	TRBJ2-7	few	CSVVGQGHYEQYF	TGCAGCGTTGTGGGCCAGGGGCACTACGAGCAGTACTTC
TRBV7-6	NA	TRBJ2-5	NA	CASTKERETQYF	TGTGCCAGCACCAAAGAACGAGAGACCCAGTACTTC
TRBV24-1	TRBD1	TRBJ1-2	NA	CATSSYRDSAYGADGYTF	TGTGCCACCAGTTCTTACCGGGACAGCGCCTATGGAGCGGATGGCTACACCTTC
TRBV20-1	TRBD2	TRBJ2-3	NA	CSARAAELAGKGDTQYF	TGCAGTGCTAGAGCGGCCGAACTAGCGGGGAAGGGGGATACGCAGTATTTT
TRBV28	NA	TRBJ1-1	NA	CASTPQGSNTEAFF	TGTGCCAGCACCCCACAGGGCTCGAACACTGAAGCTTTCTTT
TRBV29-1	NA	TRBJ2-7	NA	CSVEDPAGGSYKQYF	TGCAGCGTTGAGGATCCAGCGGGCGGCTCCTACAAGCAGTACTTC
TRBV7-6	TRBD1	TRBJ2-7	NA	CASSLTGTGSNEQYF	TGTGCCAGCAGCTTAACCGGGACAGGATCTAACGAGCAGTACTTC
TRBV2	NA	TRBJ2-7	many	CATRTQSSYEQYF	TGTGCCACCAGGACACAGAGCTCCTACGAGCAGTACTTC
TRBV10-3	NA	TRBJ1-2	few	CATYAFGGYGYTF	TGTGCCACCTACGCTTTCGGGGGGTATGGCTACACCTTC
TRBV20-1	TRBD2	TRBJ2-3	NA	CSAPGTSFKDTQYF	TGCAGTGCCCCCGGGACTAGTTTCAAAGATACGCAGTATTTT
TRBV20-1	TRBD2	TRBJ2-1	NA	CSAATSVSGNEQFF	TGCAGTGCTGCGACTAGCGTCTCAGGGAATGAGCAGTTCTTC
TRBV5-8	NA	TRBJ2-5	NA	CASSLKTQYF	TGTGCCAGCAGCTTGAAGACCCAGTACTTC
TRBV10-1	NA	TRBJ1-5	NA	CASSGGQGLPQHF	TGCGCCAGCAGTGGGGGGCAGGGATTGCCCCAGCATTTT
TRBV20-1	NA	TRBJ2-7	NA	CSGRGTRSYEQYF	TGCAGTGGCCGCGGGACGCGGTCCTACGAGCAGTACTTC
TRBV25-1	NA	TRBJ1-1	NA	CASLPYGEWTEAFF	TGTGCCAGCCTACCCTATGGGGAGTGGACTGAAGCTTTCTTT
TRBV2	NA	TRBJ1-1	few	CASSEYPGNTEAFF	TGTGCCAGCAGTGAATACCCAGGGAACACTGAAGCTTTCTTT
TRBV2	NA	TRBJ2-7	NA	CASSGQSQYYEQYF	TGTGCCAGCAGTGGACAGAGCCAATACTACGAGCAGTACTTC
TRBV2	TRBD2	TRBJ2-7	NA	CASSAGLASEQYF	TGTGCCAGCAGTGCGGGACTAGCTAGCGAGCAGTACTTC
TRBV2	NA	TRBJ2-5	NA	CASSEVQAGWETQYF	TGTGCCAGCAGTGAAGTCCAGGCAGGGTGGGAGACCCAGTACTTC
TRBV2	TRBD2	TRBJ2-2	NA	CASSGGVGELFF	TGTGCCAGCAGCGGGGGGGTCGGGGAGCTGTTTTTT
TRBV29-1	TRBD1	TRBJ2-7	many	CSVWGTGDTYEQYF	TGCAGCGTTTGGGGCACAGGGGATACCTACGAGCAGTACTTC
TRBV12-3/TRBV12-4	TRBD1	TRBJ2-3	NA	CASTAWGQGRDTQYF	TGTGCCAGCACGGCTTGGGGACAGGGGCGAGATACGCAGTATTTT
TRBV7-9	TRBD2	TRBJ2-7	NA	CASTGGEVEQYF	TGTGCCAGCACGGGGGGGGAGGTCGAGCAGTACTTC
TRBV4-3	NA	TRBJ1-1	once	CASSQESRETEAFF	TGCGCCAGCAGCCAAGAAAGCAGGGAGACTGAAGCTTTCTTT
TRBV2	NA	TRBJ2-7	once	CASSDPRSAYEQYF	TGTGCCAGCAGTGACCCCCGGTCGGCCTACGAGCAGTACTTC
TRBV2	NA	TRBJ1-6	once	CASSEGANSPLHF	TGTGCCAGCAGTGAAGGTGCGAATTCACCCCTCCACTTT
TRBV7-8	TRBD2	TRBJ2-3	NA	CASSLSGLGSTDTQYF	TGTGCCAGCAGCTTATCAGGACTAGGAAGCACAGATACGCAGTATTTT
TRBV7-9	NA	TRBJ2-7	NA	CASSSGQGFSYEQYF	TGTGCCAGCAGCTCCGGCCAGGGTTTCTCCTACGAGCAGTACTTC
TRBV24-1	NA	TRBJ2-3	few	CATTGPGRTDTQYF	TGTGCCACAACCGGGCCCGGGCGCACAGATACGCAGTATTTT
TRBV9	NA	TRBJ1-2	NA	CASSGRGRGAVNGYTF	TGTGCCAGCAGCGGTAGAGGGCGGGGGGCCGTGAATGGCTACACCTTC
TRBV7-6	NA	TRBJ1-6	NA	CASSLQDSNSPLHF	TGTGCCAGCAGCTTACAGGATTCTAATTCACCCCTCCACTTT
TRBV2	TRBD2	TRBJ2-2	NA	CASRSGGTPGELFF	TGTGCCAGCAGGAGCGGGGGGACGCCCGGGGAGCTGTTTTTT
TRBV5-8	TRBD1	TRBJ2-7	NA	CASSLPGQGYYEQYF	TGTGCCAGCAGCTTGCCGGGACAGGGATACTACGAGCAGTACTTC
TRBV7-3	NA	TRBJ2-2	NA	CASSQGITGELFF	TGTGCCAGCAGCCAAGGGATTACCGGGGAGCTGTTTTTT
TRBV11-3	TRBD2	TRBJ2-7	NA	CASSLEAGEQYF	TGTGCCAGCAGCTTGGAAGCGGGAGAGCAGTACTTC
TRBV14	NA	TRBJ2-3	NA	CASSPEVDTQYF	TGTGCCAGCAGCCCTGAAGTAGATACGCAGTATTTT
TRBV10-3	NA	TRBJ2-1	NA	CAISDTRSQFF	TGTGCCATCAGTGACACCAGGTCGCAGTTCTTC
TRBV10-1	TRBD2	TRBJ2-1	NA	CANVGGGRADEQFF	TGCGCCAACGTCGGGGGCGGGAGGGCCGATGAGCAGTTCTTC
TRBV7-8	NA	TRBJ1-1	NA	CASSSLRGNTEAFF	TGTGCCAGCAGCTCCCTAAGGGGGAACACTGAAGCTTTCTTT
TRBV3-1	TRBD1	TRBJ1-1	NA	CASRSDREFAEAFF	TGTGCCAGCAGGAGTGACAGGGAATTCGCTGAAGCTTTCTTT